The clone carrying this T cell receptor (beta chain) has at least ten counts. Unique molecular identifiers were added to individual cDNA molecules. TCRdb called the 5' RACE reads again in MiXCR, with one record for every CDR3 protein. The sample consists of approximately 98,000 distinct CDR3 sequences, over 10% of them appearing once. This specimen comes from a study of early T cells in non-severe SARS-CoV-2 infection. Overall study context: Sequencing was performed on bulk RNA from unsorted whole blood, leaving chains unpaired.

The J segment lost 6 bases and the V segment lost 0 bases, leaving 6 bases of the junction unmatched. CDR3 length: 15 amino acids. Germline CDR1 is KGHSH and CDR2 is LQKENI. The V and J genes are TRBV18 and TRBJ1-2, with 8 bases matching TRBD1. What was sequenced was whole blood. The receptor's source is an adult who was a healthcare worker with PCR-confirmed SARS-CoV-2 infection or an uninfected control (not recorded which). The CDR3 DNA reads TGTGCCAGCTCACCACCTTCAGGGGGCGGCGATGGCTACACCTTC. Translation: CASSPPSGGGDGYTF. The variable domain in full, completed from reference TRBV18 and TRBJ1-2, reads NAGVMQNPRHLVRRRGQEARLRCSPMKGHSHVYWYRQLPEEGLKFMVYLQKENIIDESGMPKERFSAEFPKEGPSILRIQQVVRGDSAAYFCASSPPSGGGDGYTFGSGTRLTVV.